Presented here are 8 T cell receptor beta chains from one specimen sequenced in a study of T cell repertoires in cytomegalovirus infection. Their antigens remain unidentified. TCRdb called the reads again in MiXCR, with one record for every CDR3 protein. The data hold around 430,000 distinct CDR3 sequences, with under 55% observed a single time. This specimen was cultured PBMCs, taken from culture after CMV antigen stimulation. Every receptor here comes from a human donor in good health (CMV status not recorded). Some clones in this sample may be carry-over from other donors' samples.

This chain links TRBV5-6 with TRBJ2-7; TRBD2 aligns across 7 bases. V was pared by 2 bases and J by 2 bases, with 7 bases of the junction left unmatched. CDR1 and CDR2 (germline): SGHDT, YYEEEE. The CDR3 length is 15 residues. The CDR3: CASSFAGATTYEQYF. DNA of the CDR3: TGTGCCAGCAGCTTTGCGGGAGCTACGACCTACGAGCAGTACTTC. The full variable domain, rest sourced from reference TRBV5-6 and TRBJ2-7, is DAGVTQSPTHLIKTRGQQVTLRCSPKSGHDTVSWYQQALGQGPQFIFQYYEEEERQRGNFPDRFSGHQFPNYSSELNVNALLLGDSALYLCASSFAGATTYEQYFGPGTRLTVT.

The CDR3 DNA is TGTGCCAGCGGGGAGTTCTCTGGAAACACCATATATTTT. The encoded protein is CASGEFSGNTIYF. The chain is built from TRBV12-3 or TRBV12-4 and TRBJ1-3; no clear D gene. With 8 bases removed from V and 0 bases from J, the gap between germline ends came to 8 bases. The CDR3 spans 13 residues.

This clonotype has a handful of counts. The chain has TRBV24-1 and TRBJ2-4, with 11 positions matching TRBD2. Trimming took 5 bases from V and 8 from J; bases not matched to a gene: 13. CDR1 is KGHDR and CDR2 is SFDVKD in the germline V gene. The CDR3 contains 17 residues. The CDR3 protein is CATSGSSGRAAPHIQYF. The DNA for the CDR3 is TGTGCCACCAGTGGAAGTAGCGGGAGGGCCGCCCCCCACATTCAGTACTTC.

This clonotype was seen only a few times. The J gene is TRBJ2-3, the V gene TRBV7-2; D not resolved. Trimming left V 5 bases short and J 5 bases short, with 11 bases between. The CDR3 totals 13 residues. Germline V CDR1 and CDR2: SGHTA, FQGNSA. CDR3 DNA: TGTGCCAGCAGCCCACTGAACGGAGATACGCAGTATTTT. Amino acid sequence: CASSPLNGDTQYF.

This clonotype was picked up many times. This chain uses TRBV20-1 with TRBJ2-7; 7 bases fit TRBD1. J gave up 6 bases and V 4 bases, and 12 bases lay outside the gene matches. The CDR3 length is 14 residues. Looked up from germline, CDR1 is DFQATT and CDR2 is SNEGSKA (reference sequence). CDR3 nucleotide sequence: TGCAGTGCTACCGGGACAGTTGCCCGGGGCGAGCAGTACTTC. Its protein product is CSATGTVARGEQYF.

This clonotype was counted at least ten times. The chain links TRBV7-8 to TRBJ2-1, with D tentatively TRBD2 (6 bases). Trimming cost V 5 bases and J 6 bases, with 20 bases left between them. Germline V gene data show CDR1 as SGHVS and CDR2 as FQNEAQ. This CDR3 spans 16 amino acids. CDR3 DNA: TGTGCCAGCAGCCCAACGGGGGTCCCGGCTTCCAATGAGCAGTTCTTC. It yields the protein CASSPTGVPASNEQFF.

J is TRBJ2-7 and V is TRBV20-1; 8 nucleotides agree with TRBD2. CDR1 is DFQATT and CDR2 is SNEGSKA in the germline V gene (reference sequence). CDR3 length: 12 amino acids. V gave up 7 bases and J gave up 3 bases; unmatched junction bases: 5. The CDR3 is CSVAGTSYEQYF. In DNA, the CDR3 is TGCAGTGTCGCCGGGACTAGCTACGAGCAGTACTTC.

The rearrangement uses TRBV4-3 and TRBJ2-1, with D maybe TRBD2 (6 bases). V was clipped by 4 bases and J by 7 bases, with 20 bases between them. CDR1 LGHNA and CDR2 YSLEER come from the germline V gene. There are 16 residues in the CDR3. In DNA, the CDR3 is TGCGCCAGCAGCCGGATAACCGGGACTTACAATAATGAGCAGTTCTTC. Encoded protein: CASSRITGTYNNEQFF.